This T cell receptor (beta chain) was sequenced for a study of blood T cells in healthy people across ages. Findings and limits, study-wide: Comparison with aged donors showed that long-lived donors had more naive CD4+ cells and higher diversity.

Of note for this clonotype: The target antigen is unknown.

Combining a sample-barcoded 5' primer with a J-beta primer mix, a second PCR ran for 7 to 11 cycles. Each cDNA molecule, via a template-switch adaptor with 12 random nucleotides, was tagged. TCRdb itself ran the 5' RACE reads through MiXCR, one entry per CDR3 protein. Of some 1.5 million distinct CDR3 sequences listed, approximately 39% were seen once; the top ten hold more than 4%. The CDR3 sequence is 15 residues long. Germline V gives CDR1 LNHDA, CDR2 SQIVND (reference sequence). The junction had 2 bases not matched to a gene; V was cut back by 0 bases and J by 3 bases. The receptor was isolated from a woman between 18 and 29 years old in good health. The chain links TRBV19 to TRBJ1-5; 7 bases line up with TRBD1. Sequenced sample: blood. The DNA of the CDR3 is TGTGCCAGTAGTATAGAGGACAGGTTCAATCAGCCCCAGCATTTT. The encoded protein is CASSIEDRFNQPQHF.